This T cell receptor (beta chain) was documented in a study of tumor-infiltrating lymphocytes in primary liver carcinoma listed by TCRdb under 2017. About the investigation overall: Of the five patients (three men and two women, aged 30 to 69 years), four had hepatocellular carcinoma and one had combined HCC and intrahepatic cholangiocarcinoma. The five patients had tumors staged T1-T3 N0M0, with maximum diameters ranging from about 4 to 10 cm. Each sample produced about 3.5 to 7.13 million productive TCRbeta reads, and read depth showed no significant difference between tissue types. The study combined TCRbeta repertoire sequencing, expression microarrays and whole-exome sequencing across five regions of each liver tumor, with adjacent normal tissue and blood. TCRbeta repertoire sequencing covered 35 specimens from 5 patients: 25 or so tumor regions, 5 adjacent noncancerous liver tissues and 5 peripheral blood samples. Technical replicate repertoires showed high reproducibility, with mean shared-clone rates approximately 0.9 and correlation coefficients above 0.95. On the study overall, not on this receptor specifically: Repertoire overlap was found to be higher between tumor regions (mean approximately 35%) than between tumor-adjacent (17%) or tumor-blood (around 15%) pairs, consistent with antigen-driven expansion. The study included only a few patients, and the authors note findings should be validated in a larger study. Compared with blood, tumors had a significantly larger share of the repertoire taken up by the top 250 clones (p = 0.039). Comparison of CD4+ and CD8+ T cell repertoires was precluded by the use of bulk unsorted samples. Because sequencing covered only the TCR beta chain and unpaired alpha chains were not captured, true repertoire diversity is likely underestimated.

Its CDR3 holds 10 amino acids, cysteine through phenylalanine. Of all the DNA, just the CDR3 is kept, 30 bases in frame from base 1. V is cut by 5 bases and J by 4 bases, and the space between the germline ends is 3 bases. The CDR1 and CDR2 encoded by the germline V gene are SGHAT and FQNNGV. Using a constant-region primer and ProtoScript II reverse transcriptase, TCRbeta-specific cDNA was reverse-transcribed from roughly 500 ng total RNA. The TCRbeta libraries were prepared through three rounds of nested multiplex PCR following a slightly modified ARM-PCR procedure. Multiplex TRBV1-TRBV30 forward primers and a Cbeta reverse primer were used in the first two PCR rounds, each of which was run for around 10 cycles. Sample barcodes and Illumina adapters were added in a final 25-cycle PCR using Deep VentR polymerase. Before sequencing, amplicons of 200-500 bp were gel-purified using a QIAquick gel extraction kit. TCRbeta amplicons were sequenced on an Illumina HiSeq 2500 with 250-bp paired-end reads. On the authors' methods: Reads were quality-trimmed with Trimmomatic v0.33, and paired reads were merged with FLASH v1.2.11 to recover full CDR3 sequences. V, D and J germline segments were assigned to the rearranged TCRbeta sequences by MiGEC v1.2.1b. Clonotype statistics and Shannon-Wiener diversity indices were calculated with VDJtools v1.0.0. Except for diversity analysis, only the 250 most abundant clonotypes of each sample were used in subsequent analyses to reduce sampling bias. TCRdb applied fastp at Q25 and MiXCR to the public reads, then kept only in-frame beta chains. Each CDR3 protein gets just one entry, which takes the most common genes and DNA from the rows behind it. For this entry, the V and J calls and clone size follow TCRdb and not the study's own pipeline. Across this sample there are approximately 45,000 distinct CDR3 sequences, with approximately 82% seen only once. About 37% of the sample goes to the ten largest clones.

Points on this clonotype: Its antigen target is currently unknown. No much larger clonotype is one base removed from it; base qualities were not supplied.

Without any cell sorting, total RNA and DNA were co-extracted from about 20-30 mg of bulk tissue using the AllPrep DNA/RNA mini kit. Between November 2015 and early 2016, five patients in China with histopathologically diagnosed primary liver carcinoma had their tumors surgically resected. At the time of sampling, the patients were treatment-naive and had chronic HBV infection. Pieces of fresh tumor and adjacent tissue were cut in half, with one half kept in RNAlater at -80 degrees C and the other half sent for histology. The chain is made from TRBV11-2 and TRBJ2-7; no D gene is confidently identified. The sequenced material came from tumor-adjacent normal liver tissue. The sequence was collected from a woman aged 25 to 39 with primary liver carcinoma and hepatitis B virus infection. The CDR3 amino acid sequence is: CASSPYEQYF. The DNA sequence is as follows: TGTGCCAGCAGCCCATACGAGCAGTACTTC. Full variable domain (CDR3 extended with the reference TRBV11-2 and TRBJ2-7 proteins): EAGVAQSPRYKIIEKRQSVAFWCNPISGHATLYWYQQILGQGPKLLIQFQNNGVVDDSQLPKDRFSAERLKGVDSTLKIQPAKLEDSAVYLCASSPYEQYFGPGTRLTVT.